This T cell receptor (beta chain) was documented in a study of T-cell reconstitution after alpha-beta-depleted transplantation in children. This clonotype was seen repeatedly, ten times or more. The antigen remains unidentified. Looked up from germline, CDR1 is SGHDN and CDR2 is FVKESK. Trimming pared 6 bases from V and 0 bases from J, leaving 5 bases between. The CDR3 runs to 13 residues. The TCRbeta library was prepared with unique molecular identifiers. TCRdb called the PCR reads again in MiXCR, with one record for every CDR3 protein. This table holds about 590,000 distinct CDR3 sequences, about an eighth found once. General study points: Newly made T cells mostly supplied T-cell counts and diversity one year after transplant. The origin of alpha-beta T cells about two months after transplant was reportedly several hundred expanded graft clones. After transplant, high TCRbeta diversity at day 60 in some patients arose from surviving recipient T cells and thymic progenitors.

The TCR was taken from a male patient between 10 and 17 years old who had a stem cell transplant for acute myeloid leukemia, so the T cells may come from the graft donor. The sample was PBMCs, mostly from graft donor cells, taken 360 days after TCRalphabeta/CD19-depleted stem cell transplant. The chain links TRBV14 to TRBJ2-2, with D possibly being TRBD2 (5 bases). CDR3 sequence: CASRLANTGELFF. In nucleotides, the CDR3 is TGTGCCAGCAGACTAGCGAACACCGGGGAGCTGTTTTTT.